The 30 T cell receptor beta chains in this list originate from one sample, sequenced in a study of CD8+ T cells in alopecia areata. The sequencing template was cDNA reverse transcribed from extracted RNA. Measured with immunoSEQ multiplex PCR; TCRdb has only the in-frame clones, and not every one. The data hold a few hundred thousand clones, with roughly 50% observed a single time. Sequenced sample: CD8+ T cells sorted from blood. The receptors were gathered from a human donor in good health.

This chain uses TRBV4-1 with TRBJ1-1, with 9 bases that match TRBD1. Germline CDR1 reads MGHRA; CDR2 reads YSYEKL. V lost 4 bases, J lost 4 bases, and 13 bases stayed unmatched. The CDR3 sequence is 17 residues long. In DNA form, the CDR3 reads TGCGCCAGCAGCCGGGGAGGAGAACAGGGGGCAGGCACTGAAGCTTTCTTT. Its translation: CASSRGGEQGAGTEAFF.

This chain's CDR3 is CASSLFPGNNEKLFF. CDR3 nucleotides: TGTGCCAGCAGCCTTTTCCCCGGGAATAATGAAAAACTGTTTTTT. The gene calls are TRBV2 and TRBJ1-4; D remains unclear. This CDR3 spans 15 amino acids. V lost 6 bases, J lost 4 bases, and 15 bases lay in between. Germline V gene sequence: CDR1 SNHLY, CDR2 FYNNEI.

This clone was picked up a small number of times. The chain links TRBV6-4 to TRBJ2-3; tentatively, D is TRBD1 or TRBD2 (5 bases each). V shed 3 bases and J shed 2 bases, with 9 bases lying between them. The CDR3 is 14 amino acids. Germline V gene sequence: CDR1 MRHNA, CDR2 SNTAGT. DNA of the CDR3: TGTGCCAGCAGTGAATATGGGACCACAGATACGCAGTATTTT. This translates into CASSEYGTTDTQYF.

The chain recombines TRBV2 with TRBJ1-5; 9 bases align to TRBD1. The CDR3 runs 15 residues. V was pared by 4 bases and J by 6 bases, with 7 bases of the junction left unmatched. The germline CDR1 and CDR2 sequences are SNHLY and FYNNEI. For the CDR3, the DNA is TGTGCCAGCAGTGCGGGACAGGGCGGCCGTCAGCCCCAGCATTTT. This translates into CASSAGQGGRQPQHF.

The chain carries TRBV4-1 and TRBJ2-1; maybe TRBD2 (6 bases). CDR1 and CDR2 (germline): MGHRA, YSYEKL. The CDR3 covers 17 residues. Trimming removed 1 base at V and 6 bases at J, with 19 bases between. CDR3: CASSQGIMQGGFNEQFF. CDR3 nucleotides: TGCGCCAGCAGCCAAGGGATAATGCAGGGAGGATTCAATGAGCAGTTCTTC.

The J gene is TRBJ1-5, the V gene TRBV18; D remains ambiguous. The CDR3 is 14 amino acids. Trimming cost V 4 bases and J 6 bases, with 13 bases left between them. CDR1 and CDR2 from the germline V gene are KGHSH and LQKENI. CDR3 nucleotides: TGTGCCAGCTCACTTCAAGACGGTGGTCAGCCCCAGCATTTT. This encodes CASSLQDGGQPQHF.

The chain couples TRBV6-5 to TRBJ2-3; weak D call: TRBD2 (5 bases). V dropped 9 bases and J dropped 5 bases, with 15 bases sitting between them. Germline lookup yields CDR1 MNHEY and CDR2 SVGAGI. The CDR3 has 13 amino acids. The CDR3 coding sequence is TGTGCCAGTGCGGGCCCGTCGGGAGATACGCAGTATTTT. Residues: CASAGPSGDTQYF.

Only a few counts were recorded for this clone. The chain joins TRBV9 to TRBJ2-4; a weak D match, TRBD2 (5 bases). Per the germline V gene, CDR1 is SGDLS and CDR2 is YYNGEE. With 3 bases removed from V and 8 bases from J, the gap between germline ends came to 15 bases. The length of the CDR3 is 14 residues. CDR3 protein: CASSGSSEGDIQYF. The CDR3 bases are TGTGCCAGCAGCGGCTCCTCTGAGGGTGACATTCAGTACTTC.

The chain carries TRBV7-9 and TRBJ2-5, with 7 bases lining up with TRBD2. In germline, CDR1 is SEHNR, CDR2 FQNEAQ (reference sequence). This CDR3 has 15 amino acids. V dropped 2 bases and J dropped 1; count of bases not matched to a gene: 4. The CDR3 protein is CASSLSASGQETQYF. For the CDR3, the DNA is TGTGCCAGCAGCTTATCGGCTAGCGGCCAAGAGACCCAGTACTTC.

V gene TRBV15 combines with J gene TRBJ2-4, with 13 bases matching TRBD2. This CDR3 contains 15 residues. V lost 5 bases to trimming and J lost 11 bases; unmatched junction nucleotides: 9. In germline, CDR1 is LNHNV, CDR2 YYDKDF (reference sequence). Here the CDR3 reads CATSDRGLAGAVQYF. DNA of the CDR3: TGTGCCACCAGCGACCGAGGACTAGCGGGGGCCGTTCAGTACTTC.

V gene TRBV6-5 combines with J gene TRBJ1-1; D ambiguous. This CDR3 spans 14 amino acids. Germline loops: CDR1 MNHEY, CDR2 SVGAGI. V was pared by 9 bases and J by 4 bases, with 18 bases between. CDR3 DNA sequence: TGTGCCAGTCTGAGGGCGGGCGCCGGCACTGAAGCTTTCTTT. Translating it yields CASLRAGAGTEAFF.

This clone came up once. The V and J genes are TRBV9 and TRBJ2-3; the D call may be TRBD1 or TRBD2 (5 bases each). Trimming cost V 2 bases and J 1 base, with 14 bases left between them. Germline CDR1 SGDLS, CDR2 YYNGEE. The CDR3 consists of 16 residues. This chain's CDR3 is CASSVGVRGGTDTQYF. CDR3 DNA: TGTGCCAGCAGCGTTGGGGTTAGAGGGGGCACAGATACGCAGTATTTT.

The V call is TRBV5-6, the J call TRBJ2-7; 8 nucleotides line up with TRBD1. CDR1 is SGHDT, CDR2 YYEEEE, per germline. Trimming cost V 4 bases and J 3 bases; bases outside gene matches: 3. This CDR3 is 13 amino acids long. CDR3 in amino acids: CASSQGAGYEQYF. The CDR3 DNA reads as TGTGCCAGCAGCCAGGGGGCGGGCTACGAGCAGTACTTC.

The CDR3 region is CASSWTEMNTEAFF. The CDR3 DNA follows: TGTGCCAGCAGTTGGACCGAGATGAACACTGAAGCTTTCTTT. The rearrangement links TRBV5-4 to TRBJ1-1, with D unclear. Germline CDR1 is SGHNT and CDR2 is YYREEE (reference sequence). The germline V and J ends were trimmed by 5 bases and 0 bases, with 11 bases remaining between them. The CDR3 has 14 residues.

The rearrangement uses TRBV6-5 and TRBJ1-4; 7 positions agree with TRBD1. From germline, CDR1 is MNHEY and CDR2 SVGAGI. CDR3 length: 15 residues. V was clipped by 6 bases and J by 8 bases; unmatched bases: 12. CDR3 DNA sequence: TGTGCCAGCAGCCCTTATACAGGGGAGAGAGAAAAACTGTTTTTT. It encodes CASSPYTGEREKLFF.

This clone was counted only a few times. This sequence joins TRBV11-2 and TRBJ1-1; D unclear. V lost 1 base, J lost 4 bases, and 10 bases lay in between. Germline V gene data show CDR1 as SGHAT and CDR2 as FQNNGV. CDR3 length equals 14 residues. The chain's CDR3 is CASSLALLSTEAFF. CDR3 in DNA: TGTGCCAGCAGCTTAGCGTTACTCTCCACTGAAGCTTTCTTT.

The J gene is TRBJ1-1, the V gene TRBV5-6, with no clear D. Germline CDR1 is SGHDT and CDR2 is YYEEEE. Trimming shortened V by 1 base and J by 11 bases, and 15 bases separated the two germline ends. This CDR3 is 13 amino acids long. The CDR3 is CASSLQPGRVAFF. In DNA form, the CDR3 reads TGTGCCAGCAGCTTGCAGCCCGGGCGGGTCGCTTTCTTT. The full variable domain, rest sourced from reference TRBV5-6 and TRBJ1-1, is DAGVTQSPTHLIKTRGQQVTLRCSPKSGHDTVSWYQQALGQGPQFIFQYYEEEERQRGNFPDRFSGHQFPNYSSELNVNALLLGDSALYLCASSLQPGRVAFFGQGTRLTVV.

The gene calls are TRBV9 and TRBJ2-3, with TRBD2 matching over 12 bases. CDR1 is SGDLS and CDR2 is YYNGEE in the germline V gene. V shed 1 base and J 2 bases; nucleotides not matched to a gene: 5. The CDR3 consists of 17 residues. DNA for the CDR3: TGTGCCAGCAGCGTACCGACTAGCGGGGGTACCACAGATACGCAGTATTTT. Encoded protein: CASSVPTSGGTTDTQYF.

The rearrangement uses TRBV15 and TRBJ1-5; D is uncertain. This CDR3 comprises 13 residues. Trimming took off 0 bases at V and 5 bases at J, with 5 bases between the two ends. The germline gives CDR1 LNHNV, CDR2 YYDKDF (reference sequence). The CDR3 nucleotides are TGTGCCACCAGCAGAGATCGTTATCAGCCCCAGCATTTT. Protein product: CATSRDRYQPQHF.

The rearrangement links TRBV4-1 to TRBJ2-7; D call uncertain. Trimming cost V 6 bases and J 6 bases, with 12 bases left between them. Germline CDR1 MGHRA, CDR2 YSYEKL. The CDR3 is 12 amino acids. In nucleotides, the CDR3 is TGCGCCAGCAGGGCGACCTGGGGCGAGCAGTACTTC. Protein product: CASRATWGEQYF.

CDR3 nucleotide sequence: TGTGCCAGCAGTTTTACAGGGGTCACCGGGGAGCTGTTTTTT. This sequence encodes CASSFTGVTGELFF. The chain combines TRBV5-6 with TRBJ2-2; 7 nucleotides agree with TRBD1. The CDR3 has 14 amino acids. J lost 4 bases, V lost 5 bases, and 5 bases had no gene match. Germline V gene data show CDR1 as SGHDT and CDR2 as YYEEEE.

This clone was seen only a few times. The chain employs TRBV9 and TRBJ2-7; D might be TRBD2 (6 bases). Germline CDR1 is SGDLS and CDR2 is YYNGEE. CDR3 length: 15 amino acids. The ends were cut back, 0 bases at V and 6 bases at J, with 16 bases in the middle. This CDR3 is CASSVGVGGAAEQYF. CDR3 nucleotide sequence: TGTGCCAGCAGCGTAGGGGTCGGCGGGGCCGCCGAGCAGTACTTC.

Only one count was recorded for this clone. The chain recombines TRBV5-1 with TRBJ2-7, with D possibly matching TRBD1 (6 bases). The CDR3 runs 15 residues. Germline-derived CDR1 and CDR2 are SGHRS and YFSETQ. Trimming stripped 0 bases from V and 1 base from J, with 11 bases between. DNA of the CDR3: TGCGCCAGCAGCTTGGAGTGGGGGCTTTCCTACGAGCAGTACTTC. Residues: CASSLEWGLSYEQYF.

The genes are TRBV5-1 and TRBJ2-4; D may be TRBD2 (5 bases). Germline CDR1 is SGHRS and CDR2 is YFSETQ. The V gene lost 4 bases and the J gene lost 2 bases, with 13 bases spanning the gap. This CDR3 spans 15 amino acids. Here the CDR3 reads CASSPGYTSKNIQYF. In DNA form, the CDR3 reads TGCGCCAGCAGCCCGGGATATACGTCCAAAAACATTCAGTACTTC.

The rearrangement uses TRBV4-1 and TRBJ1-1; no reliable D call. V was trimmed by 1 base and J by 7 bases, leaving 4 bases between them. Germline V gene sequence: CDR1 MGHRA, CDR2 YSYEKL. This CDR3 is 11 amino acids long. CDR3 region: CASSQGLEAFF. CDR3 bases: TGCGCCAGCAGCCAAGGCCTTGAAGCTTTCTTT.

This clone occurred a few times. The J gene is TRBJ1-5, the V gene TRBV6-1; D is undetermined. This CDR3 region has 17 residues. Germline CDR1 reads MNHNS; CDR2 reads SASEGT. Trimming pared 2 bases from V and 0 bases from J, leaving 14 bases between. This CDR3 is CASSELRALYSNQPQHF. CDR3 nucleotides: TGTGCCAGCAGTGAACTCCGAGCCCTCTATAGCAATCAGCCCCAGCATTTT.

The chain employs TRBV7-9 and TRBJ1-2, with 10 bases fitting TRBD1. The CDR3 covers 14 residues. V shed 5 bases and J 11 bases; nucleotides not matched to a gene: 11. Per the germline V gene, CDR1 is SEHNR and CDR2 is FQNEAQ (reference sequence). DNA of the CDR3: TGTGCCAGCAGCACAAACCGGGACAGGGGCCCTTACACCTTC. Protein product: CASSTNRDRGPYTF.

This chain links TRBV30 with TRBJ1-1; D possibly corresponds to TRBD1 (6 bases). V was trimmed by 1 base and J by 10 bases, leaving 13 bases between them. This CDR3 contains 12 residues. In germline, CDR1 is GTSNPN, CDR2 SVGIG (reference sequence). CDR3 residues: CAWSASGVLAFF. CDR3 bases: TGTGCCTGGAGTGCGTCAGGGGTATTAGCTTTCTTT.

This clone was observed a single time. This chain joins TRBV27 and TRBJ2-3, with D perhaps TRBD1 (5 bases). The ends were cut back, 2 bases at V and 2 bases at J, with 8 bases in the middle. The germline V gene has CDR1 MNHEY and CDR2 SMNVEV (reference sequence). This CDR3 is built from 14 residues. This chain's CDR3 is CASSLTGYTDTQYF. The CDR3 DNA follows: TGTGCCAGCAGTTTAACAGGATACACAGATACGCAGTATTTT.

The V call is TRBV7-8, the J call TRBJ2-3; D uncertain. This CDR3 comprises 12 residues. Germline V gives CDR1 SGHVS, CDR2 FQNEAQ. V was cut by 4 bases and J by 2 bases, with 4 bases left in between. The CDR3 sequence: CASSSHTDTQYF. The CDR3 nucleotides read TGTGCCAGCAGCTCCCACACAGATACGCAGTATTTT.